This T cell receptor (beta chain) was profiled in a study of T cell responses to AZD1222 COVID-19 vaccine. Concerning this clone: Its specificity is unknown.

Pooling of second doses given at about 4 or about 12 weeks was done. Study observations and caveats: At baseline, seropositivity was found in only a handful of AZD1222 recipients. Per reports, nearly half of all spike-specific TCRs target regions that are unmutated in variants. Spike-specific TCRs gained breadth and depth after people received two AZD1222 doses.

Repertoires were generated with immunoSEQ multiplex PCR, while TCRdb's copy carries only in-frame clones and drops some. The sample shows some 79,000 clones, 70% to 90% of them seen only once. Germline trimming cut 5 bases from V and 2 bases from J; bases unmatched to any gene: 7. Germline V CDR1 and CDR2: SGHTA, FQGNSA. The CDR3 is made up of 16 amino acids. This clonotype was obtained from an adult who received the AZD1222 COVID-19 vaccine. The source was peripheral blood, collected 28 days after the second AZD1222 dose. V usage is TRBV7-2 and J usage is TRBJ1-4; 8 bases agree with TRBD1. The CDR3 DNA reads TGTGCCAGCAGCCTCAGGGGGCGACCCACTAATGAAAAACTGTTTTTT. Amino acids: CASSLRGRPTNEKLFF.